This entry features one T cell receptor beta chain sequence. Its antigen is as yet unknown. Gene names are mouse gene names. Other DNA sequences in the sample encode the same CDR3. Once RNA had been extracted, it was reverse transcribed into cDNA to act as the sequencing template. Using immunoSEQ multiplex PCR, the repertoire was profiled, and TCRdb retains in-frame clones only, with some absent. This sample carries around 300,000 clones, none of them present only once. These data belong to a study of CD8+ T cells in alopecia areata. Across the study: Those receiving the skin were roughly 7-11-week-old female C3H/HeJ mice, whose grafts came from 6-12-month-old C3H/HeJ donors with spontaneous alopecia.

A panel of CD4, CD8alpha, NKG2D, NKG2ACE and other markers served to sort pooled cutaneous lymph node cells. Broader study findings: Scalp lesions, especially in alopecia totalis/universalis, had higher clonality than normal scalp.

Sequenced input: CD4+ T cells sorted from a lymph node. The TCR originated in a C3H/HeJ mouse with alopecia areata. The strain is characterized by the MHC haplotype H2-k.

CDR3 bases read: TGTGCCAGCAGTGATGCGGACTCCTATGCT. As protein: CASSDADSYA. The whole CDR3 sequence is CASSDADSYAEQFF. The chain carries TRBV13-1 and TRBJ2-1; D is perhaps TRBD2 (5 bases). Read data end 4 residues before the CDR3 end; the end is taken from the germline J gene. This CDR3 is built from 14 residues. Deletions cut 0 bases from V and 3 bases from J, with 7 bases between. Germline lookup yields CDR1 NSHNY and CDR2 SYGAGN.